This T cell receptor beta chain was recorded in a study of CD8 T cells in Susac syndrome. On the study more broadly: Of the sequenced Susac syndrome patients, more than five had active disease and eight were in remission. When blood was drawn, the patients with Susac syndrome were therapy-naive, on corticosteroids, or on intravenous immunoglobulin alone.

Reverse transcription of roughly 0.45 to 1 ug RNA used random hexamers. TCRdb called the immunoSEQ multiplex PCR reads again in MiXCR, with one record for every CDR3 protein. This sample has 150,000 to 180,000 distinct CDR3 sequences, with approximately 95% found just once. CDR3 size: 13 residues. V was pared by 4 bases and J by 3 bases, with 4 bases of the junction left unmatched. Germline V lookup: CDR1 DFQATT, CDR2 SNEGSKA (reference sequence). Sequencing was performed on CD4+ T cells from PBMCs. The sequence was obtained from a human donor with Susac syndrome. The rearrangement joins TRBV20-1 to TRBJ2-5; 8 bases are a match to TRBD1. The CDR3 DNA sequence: TGCAGTGCTATCCGGACAGGGAAAGAGACCCAGTACTTC. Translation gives CSAIRTGKETQYF.